The entry that follows covers one TCR beta chain sequence. The antigen is undetermined. The data were produced by immunoSEQ multiplex PCR, yet TCRdb's version contains in-frame clones alone and is incomplete. The table shows roughly 45,000 clones, with more than 80% occurring only once. CDR3 size: 16 residues. The J segment lost 2 bases and the V segment lost 5 bases, leaving 10 bases of the junction unmatched. Germline lookup yields CDR1 MDHEN and CDR2 SYDVKM. The data were obtained in a study of PD-L1 blockade in urothelial cancer. Study summary: Atezolizumab was started by patients in the mid-2010s at 1,200 mg intravenously every 3 weeks. About nine tenths of the roughly 30 patients comprised males who had bladder-origin urothelial cancer. General study findings and limits: In blood at 3 weeks, tumor-associated clones expanded more among patients with durable benefit.

As to time point: peripheral blood 6 weeks after treatment start. Patients in the study were battling locally advanced or metastatic urothelial carcinoma. Sequences were derived from PBMCs, sampled around atezolizumab (anti-PD-L1) treatment. The sequence came from a man between 65 and 85 years old with urothelial cancer. The rearrangement links TRBV28 to TRBJ2-5, with 8 bases matching TRBD1. The CDR3 DNA reads TGTGCCAGCAGTCCTAGACAGGGGAGGCTTCAAGAGACCCAGTACTTC. Its translation is CASSPRQGRLQETQYF.